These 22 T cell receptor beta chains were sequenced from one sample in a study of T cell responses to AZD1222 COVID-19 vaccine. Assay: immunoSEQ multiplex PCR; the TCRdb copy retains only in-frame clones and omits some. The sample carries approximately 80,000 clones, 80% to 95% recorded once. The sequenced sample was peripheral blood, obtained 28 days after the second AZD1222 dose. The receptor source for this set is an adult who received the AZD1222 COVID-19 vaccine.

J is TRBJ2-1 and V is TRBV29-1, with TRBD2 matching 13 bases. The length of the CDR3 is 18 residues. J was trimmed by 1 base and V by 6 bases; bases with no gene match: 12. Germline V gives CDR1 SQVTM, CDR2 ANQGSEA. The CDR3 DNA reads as TGCAGCGTGGGGGAGGGACTAGCGGGACCTTCATCCTACAATGAGCAGTTCTTC. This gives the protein CSVGEGLAGPSSYNEQFF.

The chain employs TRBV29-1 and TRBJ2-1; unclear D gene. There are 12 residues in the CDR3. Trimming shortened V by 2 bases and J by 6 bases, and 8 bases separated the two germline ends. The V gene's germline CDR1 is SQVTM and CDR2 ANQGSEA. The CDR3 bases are TGCAGCGTTGAAATGTCAACCAATGAGCAGTTCTTC. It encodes CSVEMSTNEQFF.

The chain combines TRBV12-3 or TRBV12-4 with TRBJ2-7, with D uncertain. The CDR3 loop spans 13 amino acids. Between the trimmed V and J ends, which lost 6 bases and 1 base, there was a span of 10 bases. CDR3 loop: CASSSGSSYEQYF. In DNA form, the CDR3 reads TGTGCCAGCAGCTCCGGGTCTTCCTACGAGCAGTACTTC.

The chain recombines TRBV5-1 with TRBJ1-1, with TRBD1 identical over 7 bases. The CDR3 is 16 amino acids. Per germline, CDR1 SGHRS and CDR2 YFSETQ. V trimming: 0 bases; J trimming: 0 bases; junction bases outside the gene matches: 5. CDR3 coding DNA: TGCGCCAGCAGCTTGGGAGTTCAGGGGGTGAACACTGAAGCTTTCTTT. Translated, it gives CASSLGVQGVNTEAFF.

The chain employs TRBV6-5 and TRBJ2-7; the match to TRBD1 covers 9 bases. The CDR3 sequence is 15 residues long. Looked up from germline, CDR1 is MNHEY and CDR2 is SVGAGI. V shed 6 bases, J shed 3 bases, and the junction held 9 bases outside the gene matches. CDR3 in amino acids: CASRGTGWVNYEQYF. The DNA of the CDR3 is TGTGCCAGCAGGGGGACAGGGTGGGTAAACTACGAGCAGTACTTC.

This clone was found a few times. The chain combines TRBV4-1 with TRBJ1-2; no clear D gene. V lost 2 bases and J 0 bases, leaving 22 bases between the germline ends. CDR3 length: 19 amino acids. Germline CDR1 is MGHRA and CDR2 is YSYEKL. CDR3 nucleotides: TGCGCCAGCAGCCAATTAGACCTAATAGTGGGCGGAGCTAACTATGGCTACACCTTC. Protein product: CASSQLDLIVGGANYGYTF.

Here the CDR3 DNA reads TGTGCCACCAGTGATAGAGGGAATTCGTATGGCTACACCTTC. Its protein is CATSDRGNSYGYTF. J is TRBJ1-2 and V is TRBV24-1; D remains unclear. V was cut by 3 bases and J by 5 bases, with 12 bases left in between. The CDR3 extends over 14 amino acids. The germline gives CDR1 KGHDR, CDR2 SFDVKD.

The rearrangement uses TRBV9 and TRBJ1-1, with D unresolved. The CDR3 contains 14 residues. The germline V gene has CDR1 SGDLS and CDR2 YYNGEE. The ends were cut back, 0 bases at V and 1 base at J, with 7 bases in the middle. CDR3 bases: TGTGCCAGCAGCGTAGGGAGGGAGAACACTGAAGCTTTCTTT. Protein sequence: CASSVGRENTEAFF. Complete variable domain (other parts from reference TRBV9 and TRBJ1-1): DSGVTQTPKHLITATGQRVTLRCSPRSGDLSVYWYQQSLDQGLQFLIQYYNGEERAKGNILERFSAQQFPDLHSELNLSSLELGDSALYFCASSVGRENTEAFFGQGTRLTVV.

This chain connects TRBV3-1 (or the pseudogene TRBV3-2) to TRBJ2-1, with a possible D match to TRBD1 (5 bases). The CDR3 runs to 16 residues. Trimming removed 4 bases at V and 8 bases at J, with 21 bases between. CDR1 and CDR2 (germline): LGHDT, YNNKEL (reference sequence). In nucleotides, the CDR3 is TGTGCCAGCAGCCTTCAAGGTGTAAGTATAGGGGATGAGCAGTTCTTC. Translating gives CASSLQGVSIGDEQFF.

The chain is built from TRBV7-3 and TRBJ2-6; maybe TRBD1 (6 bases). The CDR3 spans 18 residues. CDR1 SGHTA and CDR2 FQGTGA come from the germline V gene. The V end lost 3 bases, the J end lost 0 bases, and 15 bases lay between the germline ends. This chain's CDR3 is CASSLIARTVSGANVLTF. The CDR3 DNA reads TGTGCCAGCAGCTTGATTGCCCGGACAGTCTCTGGGGCCAACGTCCTGACTTTC.

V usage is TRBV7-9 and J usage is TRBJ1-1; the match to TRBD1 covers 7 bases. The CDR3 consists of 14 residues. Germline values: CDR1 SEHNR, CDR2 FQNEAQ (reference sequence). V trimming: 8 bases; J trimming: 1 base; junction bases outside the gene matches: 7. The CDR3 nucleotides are TGTGCCAGCGGGGAAAGGGGGCAGAACACTGAAGCTTTCTTT. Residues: CASGERGQNTEAFF.

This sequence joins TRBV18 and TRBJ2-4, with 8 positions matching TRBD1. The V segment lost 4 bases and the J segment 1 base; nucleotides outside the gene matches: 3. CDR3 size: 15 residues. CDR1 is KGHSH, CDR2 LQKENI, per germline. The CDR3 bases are TGTGCCAGCTCACTGACAGGGGACGCCAAAAACATTCAGTACTTC. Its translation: CASSLTGDAKNIQYF.

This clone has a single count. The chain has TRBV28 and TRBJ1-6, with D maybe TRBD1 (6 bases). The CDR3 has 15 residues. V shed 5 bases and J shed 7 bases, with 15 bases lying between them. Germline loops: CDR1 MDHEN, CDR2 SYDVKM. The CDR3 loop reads CASSPRTANNSPLHF. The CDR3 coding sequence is TGTGCCAGCAGTCCTAGGACAGCGAACAATTCACCCCTCCACTTT.

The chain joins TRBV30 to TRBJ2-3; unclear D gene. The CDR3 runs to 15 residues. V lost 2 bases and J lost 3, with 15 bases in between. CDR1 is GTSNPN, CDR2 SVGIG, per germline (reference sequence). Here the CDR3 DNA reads TGTGCCTGGAGTCGACGGTCGTATGCGACAGATACGCAGTATTTT. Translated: CAWSRRSYATDTQYF. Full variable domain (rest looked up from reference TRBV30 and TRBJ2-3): SQTIHQWPATLVQPVGSPLSLECTVEGTSNPNLYWYRQAAGRGLQLLFYSVGIGQISSEVPQNLSASRPQDRQFILSSKKLLLSDSGFYLCAWSRRSYATDTQYFGPGTRLTVL.

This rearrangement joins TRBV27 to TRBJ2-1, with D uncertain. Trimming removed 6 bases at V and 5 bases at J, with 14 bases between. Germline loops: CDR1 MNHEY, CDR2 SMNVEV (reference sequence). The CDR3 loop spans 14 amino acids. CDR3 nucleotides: TGTGCCAGCAGCTACCCGGACGGAAACAATGAGCAGTTCTTC. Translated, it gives CASSYPDGNNEQFF.

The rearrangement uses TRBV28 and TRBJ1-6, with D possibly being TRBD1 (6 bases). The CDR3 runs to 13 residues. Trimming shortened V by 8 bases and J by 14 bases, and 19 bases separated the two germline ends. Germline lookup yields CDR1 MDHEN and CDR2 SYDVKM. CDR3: CASVSGAEETLHF. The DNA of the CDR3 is TGTGCCAGCGTATCAGGGGCGGAGGAAACCCTCCACTTT.

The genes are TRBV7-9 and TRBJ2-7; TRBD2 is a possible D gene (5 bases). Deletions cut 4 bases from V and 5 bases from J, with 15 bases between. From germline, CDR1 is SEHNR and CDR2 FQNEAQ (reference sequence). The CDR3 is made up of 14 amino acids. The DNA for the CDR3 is TGTGCCAGCAGCTACACTCCCGGTAGCGACGAGCAGTACTTC. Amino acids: CASSYTPGSDEQYF.

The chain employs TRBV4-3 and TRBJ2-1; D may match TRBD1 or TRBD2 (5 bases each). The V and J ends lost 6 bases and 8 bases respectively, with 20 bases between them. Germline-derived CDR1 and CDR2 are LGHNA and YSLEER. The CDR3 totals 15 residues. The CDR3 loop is CASSPTTTRDDEQFF. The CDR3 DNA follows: TGCGCCAGCAGTCCCACCACAACCAGGGACGATGAGCAGTTCTTC.

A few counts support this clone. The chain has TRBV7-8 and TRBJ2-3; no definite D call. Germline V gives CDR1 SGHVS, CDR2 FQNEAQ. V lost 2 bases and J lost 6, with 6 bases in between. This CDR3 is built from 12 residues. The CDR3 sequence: CASSLLVDTQYF. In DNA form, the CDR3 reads TGTGCCAGCAGCTTACTTGTGGATACGCAGTATTTT.

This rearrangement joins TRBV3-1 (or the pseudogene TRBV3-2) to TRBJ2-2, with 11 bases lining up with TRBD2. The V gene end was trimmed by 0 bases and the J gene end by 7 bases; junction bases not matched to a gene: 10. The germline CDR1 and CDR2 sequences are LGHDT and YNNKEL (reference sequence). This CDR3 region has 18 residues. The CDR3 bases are TGTGCCAGCAGCCAAGATCAGCGGGCTAGCGGGAGGATCGGGGAGCTGTTTTTT. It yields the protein CASSQDQRASGRIGELFF.

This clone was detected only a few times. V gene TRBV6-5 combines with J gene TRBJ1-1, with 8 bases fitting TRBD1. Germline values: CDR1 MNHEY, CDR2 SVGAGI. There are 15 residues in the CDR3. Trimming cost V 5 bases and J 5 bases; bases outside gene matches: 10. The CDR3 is CASSLFGQGRTEAFF. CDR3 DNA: TGTGCCAGCAGTCTCTTTGGACAGGGAAGGACTGAAGCTTTCTTT.

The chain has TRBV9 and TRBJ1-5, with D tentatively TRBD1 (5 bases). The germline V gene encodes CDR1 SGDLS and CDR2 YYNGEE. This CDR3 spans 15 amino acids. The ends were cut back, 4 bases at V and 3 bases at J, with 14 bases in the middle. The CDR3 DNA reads TGTGCCAGCAGCTCTGGAGGAGGGGCCAATCAGCCCCAGCATTTT. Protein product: CASSSGGGANQPQHF.